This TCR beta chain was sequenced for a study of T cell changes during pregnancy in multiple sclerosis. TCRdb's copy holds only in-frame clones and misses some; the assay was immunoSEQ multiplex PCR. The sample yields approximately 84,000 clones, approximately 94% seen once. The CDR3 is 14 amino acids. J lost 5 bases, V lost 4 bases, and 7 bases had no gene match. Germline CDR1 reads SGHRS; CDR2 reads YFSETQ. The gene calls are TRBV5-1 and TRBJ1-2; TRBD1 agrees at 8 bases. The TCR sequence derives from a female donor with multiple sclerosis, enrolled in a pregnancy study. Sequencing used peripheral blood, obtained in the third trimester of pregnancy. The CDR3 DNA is TGCGCCAGCAGCCTTACAACAGGGGGATATGGCTACACCTTC. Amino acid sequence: CASSLTTGGYGYTF.